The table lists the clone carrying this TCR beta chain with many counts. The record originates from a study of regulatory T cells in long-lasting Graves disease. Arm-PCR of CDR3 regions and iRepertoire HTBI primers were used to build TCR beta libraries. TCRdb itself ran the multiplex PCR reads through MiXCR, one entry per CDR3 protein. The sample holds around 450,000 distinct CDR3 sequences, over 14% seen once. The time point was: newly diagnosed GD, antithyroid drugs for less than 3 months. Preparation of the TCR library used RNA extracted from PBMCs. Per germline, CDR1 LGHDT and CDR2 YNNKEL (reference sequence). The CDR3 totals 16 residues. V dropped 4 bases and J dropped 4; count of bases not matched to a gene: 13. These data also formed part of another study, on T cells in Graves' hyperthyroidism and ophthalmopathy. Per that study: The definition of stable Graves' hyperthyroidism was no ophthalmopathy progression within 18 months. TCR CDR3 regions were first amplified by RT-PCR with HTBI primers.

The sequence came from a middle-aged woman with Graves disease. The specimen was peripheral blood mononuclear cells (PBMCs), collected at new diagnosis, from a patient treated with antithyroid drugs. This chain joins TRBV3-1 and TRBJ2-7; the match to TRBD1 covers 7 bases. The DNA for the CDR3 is TGTGCCAGCAGCCGAGTACAGGGGTCGCGATTTTACGAGCAGTACTTC. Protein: CASSRVQGSRFYEQYF.